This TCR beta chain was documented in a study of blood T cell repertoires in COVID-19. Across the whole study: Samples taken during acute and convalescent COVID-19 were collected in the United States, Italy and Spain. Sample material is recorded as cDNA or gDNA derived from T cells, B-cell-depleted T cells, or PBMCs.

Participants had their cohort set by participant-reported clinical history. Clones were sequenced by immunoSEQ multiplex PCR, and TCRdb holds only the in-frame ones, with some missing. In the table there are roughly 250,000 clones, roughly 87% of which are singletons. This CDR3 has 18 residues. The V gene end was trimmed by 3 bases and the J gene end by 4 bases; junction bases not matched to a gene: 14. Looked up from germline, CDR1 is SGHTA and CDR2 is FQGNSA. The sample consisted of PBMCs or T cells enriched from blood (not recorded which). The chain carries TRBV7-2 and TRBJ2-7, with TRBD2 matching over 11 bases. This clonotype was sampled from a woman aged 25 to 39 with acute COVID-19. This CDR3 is CASSLLAGGPTANYEQYF. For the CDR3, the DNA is TGTGCCAGCAGCTTGCTAGCGGGAGGCCCTACGGCCAATTACGAGCAGTACTTC.